The 30 T cell receptor beta chains given below trace back to one sample, sequenced in a study of T-cell memory formation after mild COVID-19. TCRdb re-called the 5' RACE reads with MiXCR, one entry per CDR3 protein. The data contain about 430,000 distinct CDR3 sequences, under 20% of them singletons. The sequenced sample was PBMCs or a T cell subset sorted from them (not recorded which). The receptors come from a man aged 18 to 30 who had mild COVID-19 (a few samples of this study predate the infection). Cell type and time point are not known.

The gene calls are TRBV7-9 and TRBJ2-5; TRBD2 agrees at 10 bases. Unmatched junction bases numbered 13, after V lost 4 bases and J lost 2 bases. CDR1 is SEHNR and CDR2 is FQNEAQ in the germline V gene (reference sequence). The CDR3 consists of 18 residues. The CDR3 sequence is CASSSSRDSGGTQETQYF. The CDR3 bases are TGTGCCAGCAGCTCGTCAAGGGATAGCGGGGGGACTCAAGAGACCCAGTACTTC. Looking up the rest from reference TRBV7-9 and TRBJ2-5 gives the full variable domain: DTGVSQNPRHKITKRGQNVTFRCDPISEHNRLYWYRQTLGQGPEFLTYFQNEAQLEKSRLLSDRFSAERPKGSFSTLEIQRTEQGDSAMYLCASSSSRDSGGTQETQYFGPGTRLLVL.

This clonotype showed up just a few times. This rearrangement joins TRBV20-1 to TRBJ1-5; tentative D call: TRBD1 (5 bases). V lost 5 bases and J 9 bases, leaving 20 bases between the germline ends. Germline V gives CDR1 DFQATT, CDR2 SNEGSKA (reference sequence). The CDR3 is 14 residues long. CDR3 nucleotides: TGCAGTGCTTTGGGGCAGTCATCAGGTCGGCCCCAGCATTTT. Translating it yields CSALGQSSGRPQHF.

Only a few counts were recorded for this clonotype. The chain carries TRBV24-1 and TRBJ2-3, with D tentatively TRBD1 (7 bases). The V gene lost 6 bases and the J gene lost 4 bases, with 16 bases spanning the gap. Germline V gives CDR1 KGHDR, CDR2 SFDVKD. The CDR3 is 15 residues long. The CDR3 region is CATSPTGEVSDTQYF. DNA of the CDR3: TGTGCCACCAGTCCAACAGGGGAGGTTTCAGATACGCAGTATTTT.

The V and J genes are TRBV9 and TRBJ1-1; the match to TRBD1 covers 8 bases. V trimming: 2 bases; J trimming: 0 bases; junction bases outside the gene matches: 9. This CDR3 is 17 amino acids long. CDR1 is SGDLS, CDR2 YYNGEE, per germline. The CDR3 DNA is TGTGCCAGCAGCGTCGGTCTATCCAGGGGGCTGAACACTGAAGCTTTCTTT. Translated: CASSVGLSRGLNTEAFF. The whole variable domain, remainder taken from reference TRBV9 and TRBJ1-1, is DSGVTQTPKHLITATGQRVTLRCSPRSGDLSVYWYQQSLDQGLQFLIQYYNGEERAKGNILERFSAQQFPDLHSELNLSSLELGDSALYFCASSVGLSRGLNTEAFFGQGTRLTVV.

This clonotype was seen only a few times. The rearrangement joins TRBV6-5 to TRBJ2-2; no clear D. CDR3 length: 15 residues. V lost 0 bases and J 0 bases, leaving 5 bases between the germline ends. Germline CDR1 MNHEY, CDR2 SVGAGI. CDR3 nucleotide sequence: TGTGCCAGCAGTTACTCGCACGCGAACACCGGGGAGCTGTTTTTT. Amino acid sequence: CASSYSHANTGELFF.

This clonotype came up a few times. J is TRBJ2-1 and V is TRBV7-2; D gene uncertain. Germline CDR1 reads SGHTA; CDR2 reads FQGNSA. V was trimmed by 5 bases and J by 5 bases, leaving 7 bases between them. The CDR3 covers 12 residues. The CDR3 DNA reads TGTGCCAGCAGCACCCGCGACAATGAGCAGTTCTTC. Translating gives CASSTRDNEQFF. Full variable domain (outside the CDR3, taken from reference TRBV7-2 and TRBJ2-1): GAGVSQSPSNKVTEKGKDVELRCDPISGHTALYWYRQSLGQGLEFLIYFQGNSAPDKSGLPSDRFSAERTGGSVSTLTIQRTQQEDSAVYLCASSTRDNEQFFGPGTRLTVL.

The chain has TRBV9 and TRBJ1-5; 9 bases line up with TRBD1. Germline V CDR1 and CDR2: SGDLS, YYNGEE. The length of the CDR3 is 14 residues. V was clipped by 4 bases and J by 5 bases; unmatched bases: 4. The CDR3 reads CASSRDRVYQPQHF. In DNA form, the CDR3 reads TGTGCCAGCAGCCGGGACAGGGTCTATCAGCCCCAGCATTTT.

The chain has TRBV6-6 and TRBJ1-5; 8 bases align to TRBD1. The J segment lost 4 bases and the V segment lost 6 bases, leaving 5 bases of the junction unmatched. The CDR3 loop spans 14 amino acids. CDR1 is MNHNY, CDR2 SVGAGI, per germline (reference sequence). The CDR3 is CASRPDRENQPQHF. The CDR3 DNA reads as TGTGCCAGCAGGCCGGACAGGGAAAATCAGCCCCAGCATTTT.

V is TRBV5-1 and J is TRBJ1-1, with D perhaps matching TRBD1 (5 bases). The ends were cut back, 4 bases at V and 4 bases at J, with 14 bases in the middle. The CDR3 extends over 14 amino acids. Germline V gene sequence: CDR1 SGHRS, CDR2 YFSETQ. The CDR3 region is CASSEGRGGTEAFF. The DNA of the CDR3 is TGCGCCAGCAGCGAGGGACGCGGGGGCACTGAAGCTTTCTTT. The full variable domain, rest sourced from reference TRBV5-1 and TRBJ1-1, is KAGVTQTPRYLIKTRGQQVTLSCSPISGHRSVSWYQQTPGQGLQFLFEYFSETQRNKGNFPGRFSGRQFSNSRSEMNVSTLELGDSALYLCASSEGRGGTEAFFGQGTRLTVV.

The chain employs TRBV27 and TRBJ2-7; D remains ambiguous. V lost 2 bases to trimming and J lost 2 bases, with 7 bases between them. The CDR3 loop spans 13 amino acids. The germline gives CDR1 MNHEY, CDR2 SMNVEV (reference sequence). The CDR3 region has the DNA TGTGCCAGCAGTTTACGTCGAGCCTACGAGCAGTACTTC. This gives the protein CASSLRRAYEQYF.

This clonotype showed up just a few times. The chain links TRBV4-3 to TRBJ1-1; D not resolved. The CDR3 length is 16 residues. With 0 bases removed from V and 4 bases from J, the gap between germline ends came to 15 bases. Germline V lookup: CDR1 LGHNA, CDR2 YSLEER. The CDR3 nucleotides read TGCGCCAGCAGCCAAGAGATTCTGGGCGGGCGCACTGAAGCTTTCTTT. It encodes CASSQEILGGRTEAFF.

This clonotype was seen many times. The rearrangement links TRBV7-9 to TRBJ2-5; 11 positions match TRBD1. Germline V CDR1 and CDR2: SEHNR, FQNEAQ (reference sequence). The CDR3 covers 19 residues. V gave up 4 bases and J gave up 1 base; unmatched junction bases: 14. The CDR3 DNA sequence: TGTGCCAGCAGCTCTGGCGGGGACAGGGGGAAAGGGGCCCAAGAGACCCAGTACTTC. This sequence encodes CASSSGGDRGKGAQETQYF.

J is TRBJ2-3 and V is TRBV5-1; 7 nucleotides align to TRBD2. The V and J ends lost 4 bases and 2 bases, in that order; junction bases with no gene match: 10. Per germline, CDR1 SGHRS and CDR2 YFSETQ. The CDR3 is 16 residues long. CDR3 nucleotide sequence: TGCGCCAGCAGCGCGGGGGTTGCGGGGATCACAGATACGCAGTATTTT. Its protein is CASSAGVAGITDTQYF.

This clonotype appeared a few times. The chain is built from TRBV4-2 and TRBJ1-6; D not resolved. Per germline, CDR1 LGHNA and CDR2 YNFKEQ. V gave up 0 bases and J gave up 11 bases, with 11 bases separating them. The CDR3 extends over 14 amino acids. The CDR3 region is CASSQDLIRTPLHF. The CDR3, as DNA: TGTGCCAGCAGCCAAGATTTGATTCGCACACCCCTCCACTTT.

This clonotype was counted between two and nine times. The genes are TRBV5-1 and TRBJ2-5; TRBD1 matches at 8 bases. CDR1 and CDR2 (germline): SGHRS, YFSETQ. V shed 2 bases, J shed 1 base, and the junction held 7 bases outside the gene matches. The CDR3 is made up of 16 amino acids. In nucleotides, the CDR3 is TGCGCCAGCAGCTTTTTCGGGACAGGCACCCAAGAGACCCAGTACTTC. As protein: CASSFFGTGTQETQYF.

This chain's CDR3 is CASSQGTGAGTQYF. The CDR3 nucleotides read TGCGCCAGCAGCCAAGGGACTGGGGCAGGTACGCAGTATTTT. This sequence joins TRBV4-1 and TRBJ2-3; possibly TRBD1 or TRBD2 for D (5 bases each). Trimming cost V 1 base and J 8 bases, with 13 bases left between them. The CDR3 is 14 amino acids. Germline V gene data show CDR1 as MGHRA and CDR2 as YSYEKL.

This clonotype was seen only a few times. Relative to the germline gene, one junction end is altered; a read error may explain this. The chain carries TRBV7-2 and TRBJ2-5; D is unclear. The CDR3 runs 13 residues. The germline gives CDR1 SGHTA, CDR2 FQGNSA. The CDR3 nucleotides read TGTGCCAGCGGCTTTGGCCCTGGAGAGACCCAGTACTTC. Protein sequence: CASGFGPGETQYF.

The chain employs TRBV12-3 or TRBV12-4 and TRBJ2-1, with 8 bases aligning to TRBD1. The CDR3 is made up of 13 amino acids. J was trimmed by 13 bases and V by 7 bases; bases with no gene match: 12. This CDR3 is CASTPGQARIQFF. CDR3 nucleotides: TGTGCCAGCACCCCGGGACAGGCCCGTATTCAGTTCTTC.

This clonotype was seen more than once but under ten times. The chain's CDR3 is CAISDDPGQGKLFF. Here the CDR3 DNA reads TGTGCCATCAGTGATGACCCGGGACAGGGAAAACTGTTTTTT. The chain is built from TRBV10-3 and TRBJ1-4; 9 nucleotides line up with TRBD1. CDR3 length: 14 residues. J gave up 10 bases and V 3 bases, and 6 bases lay outside the gene matches. Germline V CDR1 and CDR2: ENHRY, SYGVKD.

This clonotype showed up just a few times. V is TRBV4-3 and J is TRBJ2-1; D possibly matches TRBD1 or TRBD2 (5 bases each). Germline assignment: CDR1 LGHNA and CDR2 YSLEER. The length of the CDR3 is 13 residues. V was clipped by 1 base and J by 12 bases, with 13 bases between them. CDR3 sequence (DNA): TGCGCCAGCAGCCAAGTGGTGGGGGATCCGCAGTTCTTC. Its translation is CASSQVVGDPQFF.

This clonotype was counted only a few times. The V call is TRBV5-1, the J call TRBJ2-3, with TRBD2 identical over 12 bases. J gave up 2 bases and V 4 bases, and 2 bases lay outside the gene matches. The CDR3 consists of 15 residues. Germline V gene lookup returns CDR1 SGHRS and CDR2 YFSETQ. The CDR3 loop is CASSRTSGDTDTQYF. The CDR3 DNA sequence: TGCGCCAGCAGCAGGACTAGCGGGGACACAGATACGCAGTATTTT.

The table lists this clonotype with a few counts. This chain links TRBV5-4 with TRBJ1-4; perhaps TRBD1 as D (5 bases). Between the trimmed V and J ends, which lost 3 bases and 12 bases, there was a span of 18 bases. Germline V gene lookup returns CDR1 SGHNT and CDR2 YYREEE (reference sequence). The CDR3 contains 14 residues. The CDR3 sequence: CASSSRDFSNELFF. Written as DNA, the CDR3 is TGTGCCAGCAGCTCCCGGGACTTCTCGAATGAACTGTTTTTT.

This chain connects TRBV7-2 to TRBJ1-5, with D perhaps matching TRBD1 (6 bases). Germline CDR1 and CDR2: SGHTA and FQGNSA. Deletions cut 3 bases from V and 2 bases from J, with 11 bases between. The CDR3 covers 15 residues. CDR3 residues: CASSLRGDGNQPQHF. The CDR3 coding sequence is TGTGCCAGCAGCTTGAGGGGGGACGGCAATCAGCCCCAGCATTTT.

The rearrangement links TRBV5-1 to TRBJ2-1; TRBD1 or TRBD2 may be the D gene (5 bases each). Between the trimmed V and J ends, which lost 8 bases and 8 bases, there was a span of 20 bases. CDR3 size: 14 residues. From germline, CDR1 is SGHRS and CDR2 YFSETQ. The CDR3 here is CASWDARPGDEQFF. CDR3 sequence (DNA): TGCGCCAGTTGGGACGCCCGTCCCGGGGATGAGCAGTTCTTC.

The table lists this clonotype with a few counts. The rearrangement links TRBV6-5 to TRBJ2-7; 9 bases are shared with TRBD1. The CDR3 spans 14 residues. Trimming cost V 6 bases and J 5 bases; bases outside gene matches: 8. CDR1 and CDR2 from the germline V gene are MNHEY and SVGAGI. The CDR3 DNA reads as TGTGCCAGCAGCCGGGGACAGGGCGGACACGAGCAGTACGTC. Translated, it gives CASSRGQGGHEQYV.

This chain uses TRBV7-8 with TRBJ2-3; D ambiguous. Germline V CDR1 and CDR2: SGHVS, FQNEAQ. The CDR3 extends over 15 amino acids. V was trimmed by 3 bases and J by 5 bases, leaving 15 bases between them. CDR3 nucleotides: TGTGCCAGCAGCTTCGGAAGTTTACCGGGAGATACGCAGTATTTT. Translating it yields CASSFGSLPGDTQYF.

This clonotype was seen a few times. V gene TRBV14 combines with J gene TRBJ2-3; D is undetermined. V gave up 4 bases and J gave up 4 bases, with 18 bases separating them. Germline V gene sequence: CDR1 SGHDN, CDR2 FVKESK. The CDR3 loop spans 16 amino acids. CDR3 sequence reads: CASSRPWSRQADTQYF. The CDR3 coding sequence is TGTGCCAGCAGCCGCCCCTGGTCGAGGCAAGCAGATACGCAGTATTTT. Full variable domain (rest looked up from reference TRBV14 and TRBJ2-3): EAGVTQFPSHSVIEKGQTVTLRCDPISGHDNLYWYRRVMGKEIKFLLHFVKESKQDESGMPNNRFLAERTGGTYSTLKVQPAELEDSGVYFCASSRPWSRQADTQYFGPGTRLTVL.

The chain has TRBV9 and TRBJ1-4; 7 bases agree with TRBD1. Germline CDR1 is SGDLS and CDR2 is YYNGEE. This CDR3 comprises 14 residues. The J segment lost 7 bases and the V segment lost 4 bases, leaving 7 bases of the junction unmatched. CDR3 sequence reads: CASSRQGGGEKLFF. The CDR3 DNA reads TGTGCCAGCAGCAGACAGGGCGGAGGTGAAAAACTGTTTTTT.

This sequence joins TRBV9 and TRBJ2-7; unclear D gene. The germline gives CDR1 SGDLS, CDR2 YYNGEE. V was trimmed by 0 bases and J by 0 bases, leaving 7 bases between them. There are 14 residues in the CDR3. The CDR3 region is CASSVDGYSYEQYF. The CDR3 DNA reads TGTGCCAGCAGCGTAGATGGGTACTCCTACGAGCAGTACTTC.

This clonotype was seen ten or more times. The DNA of the CDR3 is TGTGCCAGCAGCCAAGACGGGGAAAATTCACCCCTCCACTTT. Its protein product is CASSQDGENSPLHF. The gene calls are TRBV4-2 and TRBJ1-6, with no clear D. This CDR3 comprises 14 residues. Looked up from germline, CDR1 is LGHNA and CDR2 is YNFKEQ. The germline V and J ends were trimmed by 0 bases and 7 bases, with 7 bases remaining between them.